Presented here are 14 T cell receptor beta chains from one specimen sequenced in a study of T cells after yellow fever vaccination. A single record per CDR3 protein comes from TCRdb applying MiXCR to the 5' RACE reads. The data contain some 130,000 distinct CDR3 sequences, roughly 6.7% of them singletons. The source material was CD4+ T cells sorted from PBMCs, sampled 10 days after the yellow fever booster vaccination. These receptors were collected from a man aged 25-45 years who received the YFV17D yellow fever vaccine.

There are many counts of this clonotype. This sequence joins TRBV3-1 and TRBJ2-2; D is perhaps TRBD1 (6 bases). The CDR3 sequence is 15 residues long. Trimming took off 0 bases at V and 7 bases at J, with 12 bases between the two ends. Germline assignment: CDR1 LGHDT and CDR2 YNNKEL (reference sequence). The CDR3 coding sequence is TGTGCCAGCAGCCAAGATAAGTCCAGGGGCGGGGAGCTGTTTTTT. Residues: CASSQDKSRGGELFF.

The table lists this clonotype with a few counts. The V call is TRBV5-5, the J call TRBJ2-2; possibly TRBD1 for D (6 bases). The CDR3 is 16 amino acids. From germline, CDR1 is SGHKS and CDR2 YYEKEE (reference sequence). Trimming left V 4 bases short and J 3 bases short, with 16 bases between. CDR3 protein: CASSPPRGSDTGELFF. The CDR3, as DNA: TGTGCCAGCAGCCCGCCCAGGGGCTCGGACACCGGGGAGCTGTTTTTT.

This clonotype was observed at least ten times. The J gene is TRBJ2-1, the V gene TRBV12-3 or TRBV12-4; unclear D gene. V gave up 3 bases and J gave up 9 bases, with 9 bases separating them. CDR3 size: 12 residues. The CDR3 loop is CASSFLSGEQFF. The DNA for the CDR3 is TGTGCCAGCAGTTTCTTATCGGGTGAGCAGTTCTTC.

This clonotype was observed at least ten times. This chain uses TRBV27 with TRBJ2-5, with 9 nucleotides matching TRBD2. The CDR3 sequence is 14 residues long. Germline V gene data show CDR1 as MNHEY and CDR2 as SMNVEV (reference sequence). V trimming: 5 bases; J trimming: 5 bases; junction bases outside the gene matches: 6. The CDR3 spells CASSALAGVETQYF. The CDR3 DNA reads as TGTGCCAGCAGTGCCTTAGCGGGAGTTGAGACCCAGTACTTC.

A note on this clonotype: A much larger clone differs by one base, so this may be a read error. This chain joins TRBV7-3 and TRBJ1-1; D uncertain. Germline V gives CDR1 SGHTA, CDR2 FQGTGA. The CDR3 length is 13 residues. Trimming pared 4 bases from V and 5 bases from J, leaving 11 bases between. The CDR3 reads CASSWSGWTEAFF. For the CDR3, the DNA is TGTGCCAGCAGCTGGAGTGGTTGGACTGAAGCTTTCTTT.

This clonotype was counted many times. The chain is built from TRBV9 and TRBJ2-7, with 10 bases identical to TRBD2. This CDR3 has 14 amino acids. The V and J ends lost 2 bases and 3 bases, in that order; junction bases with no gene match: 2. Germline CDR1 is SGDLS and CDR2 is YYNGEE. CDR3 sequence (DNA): TGTGCCAGCAGCGTGACTAGCGGGCGCTACGAGCAGTACTTC. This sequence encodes CASSVTSGRYEQYF.

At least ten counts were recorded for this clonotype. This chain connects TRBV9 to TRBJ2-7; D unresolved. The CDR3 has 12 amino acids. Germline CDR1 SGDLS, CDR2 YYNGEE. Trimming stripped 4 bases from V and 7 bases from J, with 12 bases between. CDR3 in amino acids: CASSPPRGEQYF. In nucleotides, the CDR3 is TGTGCCAGCAGCCCACCTCGTGGGGAGCAGTACTTC.

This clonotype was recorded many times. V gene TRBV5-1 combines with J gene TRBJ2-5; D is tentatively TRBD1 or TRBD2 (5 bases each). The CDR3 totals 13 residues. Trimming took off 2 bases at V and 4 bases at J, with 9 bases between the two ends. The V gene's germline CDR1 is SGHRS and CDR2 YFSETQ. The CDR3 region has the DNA TGCGCCAGCAGCTTATCAGGGACAGAGACCCAGTACTTC. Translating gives CASSLSGTETQYF.

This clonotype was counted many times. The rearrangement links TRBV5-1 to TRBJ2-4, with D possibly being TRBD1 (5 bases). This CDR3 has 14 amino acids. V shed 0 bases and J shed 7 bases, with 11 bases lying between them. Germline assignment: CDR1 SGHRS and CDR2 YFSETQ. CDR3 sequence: CASSLEGRVNIQYF. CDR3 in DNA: TGCGCCAGCAGCTTGGAGGGCAGGGTCAACATTCAGTACTTC.

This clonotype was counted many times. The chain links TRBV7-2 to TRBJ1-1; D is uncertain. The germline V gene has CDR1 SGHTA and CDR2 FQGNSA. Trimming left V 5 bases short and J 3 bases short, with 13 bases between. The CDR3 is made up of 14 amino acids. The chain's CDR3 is CASSKVTGYTEAFF. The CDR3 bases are TGTGCCAGCAGCAAAGTTACGGGGTACACTGAAGCTTTCTTT.

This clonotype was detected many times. CDR3 bases: TGTGCCAGCAGCGCGGGACAGGTGCCAGTTAAAGCTTTCTTT. It codes for CASSAGQVPVKAFF. This rearrangement joins TRBV12-3 or TRBV12-4 to TRBJ1-1, with 8 bases lining up with TRBD1. The CDR3 is 14 amino acids. J was trimmed by 9 bases and V by 6 bases; bases with no gene match: 12.

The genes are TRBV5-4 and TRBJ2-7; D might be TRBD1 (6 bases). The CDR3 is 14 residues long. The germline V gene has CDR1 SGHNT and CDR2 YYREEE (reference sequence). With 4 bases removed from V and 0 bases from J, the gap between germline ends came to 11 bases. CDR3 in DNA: TGTGCCAGCAGCCGACAGGCGATCTCCTACGAGCAGTACTTC. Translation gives CASSRQAISYEQYF.

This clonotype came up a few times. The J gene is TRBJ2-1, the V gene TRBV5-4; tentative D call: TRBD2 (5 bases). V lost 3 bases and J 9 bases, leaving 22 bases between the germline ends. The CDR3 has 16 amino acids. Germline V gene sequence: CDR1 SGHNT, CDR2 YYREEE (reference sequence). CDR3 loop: CASSSDLGGPLGEQFF. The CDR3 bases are TGTGCCAGCAGCTCGGACCTCGGCGGGCCGTTGGGTGAGCAGTTCTTC.

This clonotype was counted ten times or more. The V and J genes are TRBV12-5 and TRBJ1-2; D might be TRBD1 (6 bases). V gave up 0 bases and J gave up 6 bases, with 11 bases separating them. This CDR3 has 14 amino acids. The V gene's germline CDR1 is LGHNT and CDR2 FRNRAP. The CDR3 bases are TGTGCTAGTGGTTTGGTAGGCAGGGGTGATGGCTACACCTTC. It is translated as CASGLVGRGDGYTF.